Presented here are 20 T cell receptor beta chains from one specimen sequenced in a study of regulatory T cells in long-lasting Graves disease (TCRdb year 2021). Per the publication, the time point label means: newly diagnosed GD, antithyroid drugs for less than 3 months. RNA was extracted from PBMCs in TRIzol for both TCR sequencing and RNA sequencing. The library relied on multiplex PCR. The instrument given in TCRdb is Illumina HiSeq 4000. CDR3 regions were amplified by Arm-PCR with iRepertoire HTBI primers to construct TCR beta libraries. Using fastp at Q25 and MiXCR, TCRdb reprocessed the public reads and kept productive beta chains. Merged by CDR3 protein, the rows form single entries marked with the most common genes and DNA. This sample holds about 540,000 distinct CDR3 sequences; roughly 13% were observed only once. Approximately 9.3% of the sample rests with the top ten. The sample also formed part of further work on T cells in Graves' hyperthyroidism and ophthalmopathy.

The source was peripheral blood mononuclear cells (PBMCs), collected at new diagnosis, from a patient treated with antithyroid drugs. These TCRs come from a man aged 25 to 40 with Graves disease. Donor details come from another sample of the same person, matched by shared clones.

This clonotype was counted ten times or more. The V call is TRBV29-1, the J call TRBJ2-2, with D perhaps matching TRBD1 (5 bases). This CDR3 has 11 amino acids. Germline CDR1 is SQVTM and CDR2 is ANQGSEA. Deletions cut 7 bases from V and 7 bases from J, with 10 bases between. The CDR3 region has the DNA TGCAGCGCTGGACACAGCGGGGAGCTGTTTTTT. Amino acid sequence: CSAGHSGELFF.

This clonotype was found many times. The chain has TRBV27 and TRBJ2-5, with 11 bases fitting TRBD2. The CDR3 has 16 residues. The trim removed 5 bases at V and 0 bases at J, leaving 5 bases unmatched. CDR1 is MNHEY and CDR2 is SMNVEV in the germline V gene (reference sequence). CDR3 in amino acids: CASSPPGLADQETQYF. The CDR3 coding sequence is TGTGCCAGCAGTCCCCCGGGACTAGCGGACCAAGAGACCCAGTACTTC.

This chain links TRBV12-3 or TRBV12-4 with TRBJ2-3; D might be TRBD2 (5 bases). Trimming cost V 6 bases and J 3 bases, with 16 bases left between them. This CDR3 is 15 amino acids long. The CDR3 here is CASSRRRRMTDTQYF. CDR3 coding DNA: TGTGCCAGCAGCCGCCGGCGGAGGATGACAGATACGCAGTATTTT.

V and J are TRBV7-3 and TRBJ2-6; either TRBD1 or TRBD2 may fit D (6 bases each). CDR3 length: 18 amino acids. With 1 base removed from V and 0 bases from J, the gap between germline ends came to 13 bases. Germline V gives CDR1 SGHTA, CDR2 FQGTGA. CDR3 sequence reads: CASSLRGAKSSGANVLTF. CDR3 nucleotides: TGTGCCAGCAGCTTAAGGGGGGCGAAAAGCTCTGGGGCCAACGTCCTGACTTTC.

Many counts were recorded for this clonotype. For the CDR3, the DNA is TGTGCCAGCAGTTTGGGACGCCGGAATGGCTACACCTTC. It translates to CASSLGRRNGYTF. The chain carries TRBV27 and TRBJ1-2; possibly TRBD1 for D (5 bases). Trimming shortened V by 3 bases and J by 6 bases, and 11 bases separated the two germline ends. The CDR3 length is 13 residues. The germline V gene has CDR1 MNHEY and CDR2 SMNVEV (reference sequence).

At least ten counts were recorded for this clonotype. The J gene is TRBJ2-7, the V gene TRBV5-4; no firm D call. Germline V lookup: CDR1 SGHNT, CDR2 YYREEE (reference sequence). CDR3 length equals 14 residues. V was trimmed by 2 bases and J by 6 bases, leaving 15 bases between them. CDR3 sequence (DNA): TGTGCCAGCAGCTTTGGGCCCAAGAGAGGCGAGCAGTACTTC. Translation gives CASSFGPKRGEQYF.

This clonotype was seen many times. The chain couples TRBV18 to TRBJ1-1; D perhaps matches TRBD1 (6 bases). Trimming took 5 bases from V and 3 from J, leaving 7 bases between them. The length of the CDR3 is 12 residues. The germline gives CDR1 KGHSH, CDR2 LQKENI. CDR3 nucleotide sequence: TGTGCCAGCTCAACAGGGTACACTGAAGCTTTCTTT. Translated: CASSTGYTEAFF.

This clonotype was counted many times. The rearrangement joins TRBV2 to TRBJ2-7; possible D gene TRBD1, 6 bases. Deletions cut 7 bases from V and 3 bases from J, with 19 bases between. The CDR3 totals 15 residues. From germline, CDR1 is SNHLY and CDR2 FYNNEI. CDR3 sequence reads: CASKLPGALNYEQYF. As DNA, the CDR3 is TGTGCCAGCAAACTCCCAGGGGCGCTAAACTACGAGCAGTACTTC.

This clonotype was counted ten times or more. J is TRBJ2-7 and V is TRBV7-8, with D uncertain. The CDR3 is 13 amino acids. V was cut by 6 bases and J by 5 bases, with 14 bases left in between. Germline V gene lookup returns CDR1 SGHVS and CDR2 FQNEAQ. This CDR3 is CASSPLGANEQYF. The CDR3 DNA reads as TGTGCCAGCAGTCCCCTCGGTGCAAACGAGCAGTACTTC.

The chain carries TRBV12-3 or TRBV12-4 and TRBJ2-1; D call uncertain. The V and J ends lost 3 bases and 2 bases respectively, with 17 bases between them. This CDR3 has 17 residues. CDR3 amino acids: CASSFIFLPQTYNEQFF. CDR3 DNA sequence: TGTGCCAGCAGTTTTATCTTCTTACCACAAACCTACAATGAGCAGTTCTTC.

The chain couples TRBV20-1 to TRBJ2-1; TRBD2 is a possible D gene (7 bases). Deletions cut 5 bases from V and 2 bases from J, with 13 bases between. In germline, CDR1 is DFQATT, CDR2 SNEGSKA (reference sequence). The CDR3 runs to 14 residues. CDR3 amino acids: CSAGGRGPYNEQFF. The CDR3 bases are TGCAGTGCTGGGGGGCGGGGGCCCTACAATGAGCAGTTCTTC.

This clonotype was observed a handful of times. The chain uses TRBV27 and TRBJ2-7; 9 nucleotides align to TRBD2. Germline CDR1 is MNHEY and CDR2 is SMNVEV (reference sequence). V lost 6 bases, J lost 5 bases, and 11 bases stayed unmatched. The CDR3 is 15 residues long. The CDR3 nucleotides are TGTGCCAGCAGGTCGCTAGCGGGAAATTCTGACGAGCAGTACTTC. Protein: CASRSLAGNSDEQYF.

This clonotype was picked up a small number of times. The V gene is TRBV7-9, the J gene TRBJ1-3; D is ambiguous. This CDR3 has 15 amino acids. Germline-derived CDR1 and CDR2 are SEHNR and FQNEAQ (reference sequence). Trimming left V 4 bases short and J 3 bases short, with 13 bases between. CDR3 sequence (DNA): TGTGCCAGCAGCTCCCATTTTGGCTTTGGAAACACCATATATTTT. Translating gives CASSSHFGFGNTIYF.

This clonotype was counted many times. This rearrangement joins TRBV12-3 or TRBV12-4 to TRBJ1-1; weak D call: TRBD1 (6 bases). CDR3 size: 13 residues. Trimming removed 2 bases from V and 7 bases from J, with 11 bases in between. The CDR3 protein is CASSLTGGGEAFF. DNA of the CDR3: TGTGCCAGCAGTTTAACTGGGGGCGGTGAAGCTTTCTTT.

This clonotype was detected ten times or more. The J gene is TRBJ2-3, the V gene TRBV12-5; 12 bases align to TRBD2. The CDR3 has 15 amino acids. V lost 5 bases and J lost 4; bases outside the gene matches: 4. CDR1 is LGHNT and CDR2 is FRNRAP in the germline V gene. The CDR3 spells CASGPSGRVADTQYF. CDR3 DNA sequence: TGTGCTAGTGGTCCTAGCGGGAGGGTCGCAGATACGCAGTATTTT.

In the case of this clonotype: A much larger clone is a single base away; this may be a read error. The CDR3 DNA follows: TGCAGTGACCAAGCGGCAGAGCGGTCCTACAATGAGCAGTTCTTC. Encoded protein: CSDQAAERSYNEQFF. The V call is TRBV20-1, the J call TRBJ2-1; possible D gene TRBD2, 5 bases. The V end lost 7 bases, the J end lost 1 base, and 17 bases lay between the germline ends. This CDR3 is built from 15 residues. Germline V gene sequence: CDR1 DFQATT, CDR2 SNEGSKA (reference sequence).

This clonotype was detected a few times. The rearrangement links TRBV19 to TRBJ2-1; maybe TRBD1 (5 bases). The CDR3 spans 14 residues. V shed 5 bases and J shed 5 bases, with 13 bases lying between them. Germline V CDR1 and CDR2: LNHDA, SQIVND (reference sequence). As DNA, the CDR3 is TGTGCCAGTAGTCCTTTCCAGGGTCACAATGAGCAGTTCTTC. Protein product: CASSPFQGHNEQFF. The full variable domain, completed using reference TRBV19 and TRBJ2-1, is DGGITQSPKYLFRKEGQNVTLSCEQNLNHDAMYWYRQDPGQGLRLIYYSQIVNDFQKGDIAEGYSVSREKKESFPLTVTSAQKNPTAFYLCASSPFQGHNEQFFGPGTRLTVL.

This clonotype was recorded many times. The chain recombines TRBV6-5 with TRBJ1-2, with a possible D match to TRBD1 (6 bases). The germline CDR1 and CDR2 sequences are MNHEY and SVGAGI. Trimming left V 2 bases short and J 5 bases short, with 15 bases between. This CDR3 comprises 15 residues. The chain's CDR3 is CASSYAGDQGYGYTF. Here the CDR3 DNA reads TGTGCCAGCAGTTACGCGGGGGATCAGGGGTATGGCTACACCTTC.

On this clonotype: A much larger clone lies one base from this, so it may be a read error. This sequence joins TRBV6-1 and TRBJ2-7, with D perhaps TRBD1 (6 bases). CDR1 and CDR2 (germline): MNHNS, SASEGT. This CDR3 is built from 14 residues. The CDR3 DNA reads as TGTGCCAGCGGACAGACAGCCGCCCCCTACGGGCAGTACTTC. This sequence encodes CASGQTAAPYGQYF.

Worth noting for this clonotype: This may be a read error, as it is one base from a much larger clone. A read error is likely, as this CDR3 ends without the conserved phenylalanine or tryptophan. The V gene is TRBV29-1, the J gene TRBJ1-1; possible D gene TRBD1, 5 bases. V gave up 2 bases and J gave up 4 bases, with 17 bases separating them. Germline CDR1 is SQVTM and CDR2 is ANQGSEA. The CDR3 has 15 residues. The CDR3 loop is CSVEQYPGRFTEAFL. DNA of the CDR3: TGCAGCGTTGAACAATATCCGGGACGGTTCACTGAAGCTTTCCTT.